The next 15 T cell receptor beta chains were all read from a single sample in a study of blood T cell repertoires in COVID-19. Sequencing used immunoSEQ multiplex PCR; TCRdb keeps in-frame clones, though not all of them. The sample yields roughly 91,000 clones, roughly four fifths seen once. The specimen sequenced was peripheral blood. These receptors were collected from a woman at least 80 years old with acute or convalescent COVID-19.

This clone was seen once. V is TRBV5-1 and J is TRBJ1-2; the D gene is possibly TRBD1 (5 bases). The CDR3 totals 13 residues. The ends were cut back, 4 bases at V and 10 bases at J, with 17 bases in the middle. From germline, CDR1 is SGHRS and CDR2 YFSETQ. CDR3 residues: CASSQSGTPNYTF. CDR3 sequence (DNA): TGCGCCAGCAGCCAAAGCGGGACCCCAAACTACACCTTC.

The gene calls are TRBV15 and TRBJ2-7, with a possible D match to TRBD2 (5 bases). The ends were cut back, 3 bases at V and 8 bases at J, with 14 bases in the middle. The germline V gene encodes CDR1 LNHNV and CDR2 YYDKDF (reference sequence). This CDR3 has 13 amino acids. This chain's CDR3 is CATSRDRDGKQYF. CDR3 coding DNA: TGTGCCACCAGCAGGGACCGGGATGGAAAGCAGTACTTC.

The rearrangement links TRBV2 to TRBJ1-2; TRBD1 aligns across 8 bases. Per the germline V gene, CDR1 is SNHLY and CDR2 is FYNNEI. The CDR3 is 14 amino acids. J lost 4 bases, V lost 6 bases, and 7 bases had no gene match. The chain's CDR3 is CASSQDREIYGYTF. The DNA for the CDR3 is TGTGCCAGCAGCCAGGACAGGGAAATCTATGGCTACACCTTC.

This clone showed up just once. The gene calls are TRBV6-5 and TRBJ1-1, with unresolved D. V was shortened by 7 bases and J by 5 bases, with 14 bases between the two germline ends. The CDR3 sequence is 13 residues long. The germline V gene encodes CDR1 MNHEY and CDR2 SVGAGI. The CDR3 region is CASKTRGETEAFF. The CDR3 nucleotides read TGTGCCAGCAAGACACGGGGAGAAACTGAAGCTTTCTTT.

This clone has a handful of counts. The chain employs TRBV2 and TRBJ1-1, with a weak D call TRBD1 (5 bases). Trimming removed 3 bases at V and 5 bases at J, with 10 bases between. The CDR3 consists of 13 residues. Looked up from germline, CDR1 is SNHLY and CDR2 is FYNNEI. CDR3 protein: CASSESGGTEAFF. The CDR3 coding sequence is TGTGCCAGCAGTGAGTCGGGGGGAACTGAAGCTTTCTTT. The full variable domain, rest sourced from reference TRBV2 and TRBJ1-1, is EPEVTQTPSHQVTQMGQEVILRCVPISNHLYFYWYRQILGQKVEFLVSFYNNEISEKSEIFDDQFSVERPDGSNFTLKIRSTKLEDSAMYFCASSESGGTEAFFGQGTRLTVV.

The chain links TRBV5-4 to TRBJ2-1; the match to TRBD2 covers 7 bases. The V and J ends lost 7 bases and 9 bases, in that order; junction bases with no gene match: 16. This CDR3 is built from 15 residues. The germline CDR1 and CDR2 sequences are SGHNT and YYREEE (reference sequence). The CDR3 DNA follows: TGTGCCAGCTATCCTCGGTCCGTAGCGGGCGGTGAGCAGTTCTTC. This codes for CASYPRSVAGGEQFF.

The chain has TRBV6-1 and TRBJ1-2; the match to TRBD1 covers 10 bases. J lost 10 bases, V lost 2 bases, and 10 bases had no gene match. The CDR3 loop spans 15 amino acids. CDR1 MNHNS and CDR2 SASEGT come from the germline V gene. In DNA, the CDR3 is TGTGCCAGCAGTGAATTGGCGACAGGGGGCCTTGACTACACCTTC. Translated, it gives CASSELATGGLDYTF.

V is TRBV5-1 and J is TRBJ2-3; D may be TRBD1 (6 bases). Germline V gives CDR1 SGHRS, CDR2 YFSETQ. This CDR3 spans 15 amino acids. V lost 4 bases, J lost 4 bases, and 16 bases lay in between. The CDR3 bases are TGCGCCAGCAGCCGACGACAGGTAGGGCCAGATACGCAGTATTTT. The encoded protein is CASSRRQVGPDTQYF. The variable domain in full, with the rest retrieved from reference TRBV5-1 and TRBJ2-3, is KAGVTQTPRYLIKTRGQQVTLSCSPISGHRSVSWYQQTPGQGLQFLFEYFSETQRNKGNFPGRFSGRQFSNSRSEMNVSTLELGDSALYLCASSRRQVGPDTQYFGPGTRLTVL.

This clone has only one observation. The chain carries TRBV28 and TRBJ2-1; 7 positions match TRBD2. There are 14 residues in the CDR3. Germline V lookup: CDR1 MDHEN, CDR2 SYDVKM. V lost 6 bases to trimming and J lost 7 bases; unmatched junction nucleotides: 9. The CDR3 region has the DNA TGTGCCAGCAGCCCCTTTACCGGGAGGAATGAGCAGTTCTTC. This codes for CASSPFTGRNEQFF.

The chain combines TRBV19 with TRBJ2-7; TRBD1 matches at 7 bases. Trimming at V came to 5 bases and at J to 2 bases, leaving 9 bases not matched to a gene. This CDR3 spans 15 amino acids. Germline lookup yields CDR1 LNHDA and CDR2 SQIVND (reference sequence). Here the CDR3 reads CASSETGDSTYEQYF. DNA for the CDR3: TGTGCCAGTAGTGAGACTGGGGACAGTACCTACGAGCAGTACTTC.

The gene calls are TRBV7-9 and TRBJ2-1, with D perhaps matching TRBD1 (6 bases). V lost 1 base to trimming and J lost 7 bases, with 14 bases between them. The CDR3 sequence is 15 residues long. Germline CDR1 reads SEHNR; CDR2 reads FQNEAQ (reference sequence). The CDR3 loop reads CASSLGQGIGNEQFF. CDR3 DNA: TGTGCCAGCAGCTTAGGCCAGGGGATTGGTAATGAGCAGTTCTTC.

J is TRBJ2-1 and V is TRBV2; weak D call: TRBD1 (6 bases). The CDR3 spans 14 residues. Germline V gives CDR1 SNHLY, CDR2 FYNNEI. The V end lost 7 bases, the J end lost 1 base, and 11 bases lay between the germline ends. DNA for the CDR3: TGTGCCAGCACCGACAGGTTTTCCTACAATGAGCAGTTCTTC. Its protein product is CASTDRFSYNEQFF.

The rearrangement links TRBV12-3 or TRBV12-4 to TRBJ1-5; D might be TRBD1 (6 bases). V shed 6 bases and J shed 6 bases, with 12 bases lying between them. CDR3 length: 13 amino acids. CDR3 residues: CASSWGGRQPQHF. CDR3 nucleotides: TGTGCCAGCAGCTGGGGGGGCCGTCAGCCCCAGCATTTT.

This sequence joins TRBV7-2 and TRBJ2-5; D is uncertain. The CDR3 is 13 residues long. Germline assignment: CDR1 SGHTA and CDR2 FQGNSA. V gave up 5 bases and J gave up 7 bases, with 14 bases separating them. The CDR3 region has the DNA TGTGCCAGCAGCATAGGGCTTTCGGGGACCCAGTACTTC. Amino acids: CASSIGLSGTQYF.

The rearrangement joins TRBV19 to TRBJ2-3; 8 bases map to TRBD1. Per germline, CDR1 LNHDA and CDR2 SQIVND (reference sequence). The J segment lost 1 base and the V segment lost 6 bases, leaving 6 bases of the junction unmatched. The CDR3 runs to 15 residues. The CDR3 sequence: CASSPDRAGTDTQYF. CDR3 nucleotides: TGTGCCAGTAGCCCGGACAGGGCGGGCACAGATACGCAGTATTTT.